In this sample, the clone carrying this T cell receptor (beta chain) turned up a few times. What it binds is unknown. These data come from a study of CD8 T cells in ankylosing spondylitis. TCRdb reanalysed the 5' RACE reads using MiXCR and keeps one entry per CDR3 protein. The data contain 750,000 to 850,000 distinct CDR3 sequences, 12% of them seen just once; the ten biggest clones take up approximately 0.51%. This CDR3 spans 16 amino acids. Germline V gives CDR1 MNHEY, CDR2 SVGEGT. Trimming cost V 4 bases and J 0 bases; bases outside gene matches: 3. General study findings and limits: Some of the motif variants had earlier been found in reactive arthritis patients' fluid and blood. A motif in TCR beta, a set of about 8 highly homologous variants, appeared characteristic of ankylosing spondylitis blood. Matched ankylosing spondylitis synovial fluid reportedly contained a significantly enriched population of disease-linked clones.

The receptor comes from a male donor with ankylosing spondylitis. The specimen sequenced was blood, either unsorted or a sorted T cell fraction (not recorded which). The chain joins TRBV6-2 or TRBV6-3 to TRBJ2-7, with TRBD2 matching 13 bases. The CDR3 reads CASSSGTSGVSYEQYF. In DNA, the CDR3 is TGTGCCAGCAGTTCCGGGACTAGCGGGGTCTCCTACGAGCAGTACTTC.